This section outlines one TCR beta chain sequence together with its context. Its antigen is not identified. Multiplex touch-down PCR with TRB-A/B primers amplified rearranged V-D-J TRB sequences. TCRdb used MiXCR to reprocess the multiplex PCR reads, holding one entry per CDR3 protein. Of about 9,200 distinct CDR3 sequences in the sample, around 35% were seen once. The entry originates in a study of T cell repertoires in aging, cancer and after chemotherapy. The wider study: Six age groups, ranging from 30 or younger to 70 or older, included the donors. Whole-study results and caveats: In cancer patients, declining TCR diversity with age involved lost richness and lost evenness.

CDR1 is MNHNY and CDR2 is SVGAGI in the germline V gene (reference sequence). After removal of 0 bases from V and 6 bases from J, the junction contained 7 bases not matched to a gene. The CDR3 is 17 amino acids. TCR beta rearrangements were amplified from peripheral blood genomic DNA. This receptor was taken from a human donor in good health. The donor label of this sample is uncertain. The chain carries TRBV6-6 and TRBJ1-6, with 8 positions matching TRBD1. Sequenced: blood. The CDR3 nucleotides read TGTGCCAGCAGTTACTCGATGGACAGGGTTCGTAATTCACCCCTCCACTTT. It codes for CASSYSMDRVRNSPLHF.